This T cell receptor (beta chain) is drawn from a study of T cells after yellow fever vaccination. One entry per CDR3 protein results from TCRdb running MiXCR on the 5' RACE reads. Of some 350,000 distinct CDR3 sequences in the sample, 8.7% were seen once. The CDR3 is made up of 15 amino acids. V was cut by 10 bases and J by 9 bases, with 25 bases left in between. Germline CDR1 and CDR2: MNHNS and SASEGT. For this clonotype: The antigen remains unidentified.

Regarding the study as a whole: When the response was secondary, it was weaker but reached its peak faster, day 5 versus 15.

Sequencing was performed on PBMCs, taken on the day of the first yellow fever vaccination. The TCR sequence derives from a man aged 18 to 29 who received the YFV17D yellow fever vaccine. V usage is TRBV6-1 and J usage is TRBJ2-4, with D perhaps matching TRBD1 (6 bases). CDR3 bases: TGTGCCACCTTTTCTAGACAGGCCGGGATGGGCATTCAGTACTTC. This translates into CATFSRQAGMGIQYF.